The 28 T cell receptor beta chains listed next were all sequenced from one sample in a study of beta chain features in type 1 diabetes (dated by TCRdb to about 2018). Results the study describes overall, beyond this receptor: A moderate but significant shortening of TCRB CDR3 length was observed in type 1 diabetes patients in all four CD4+ subsets.

The library was obtained by the immunoSEQ multiplex PCR assay. The entire amount of isolated RNA was reverse transcribed using the High Capacity cDNA Reverse Transcription Kit, so the sequenced TCRB transcripts were expressed ones. TCRdb mirrors the immuneACCESS table, restricted to in-frame sequences. Some clones are absent from its copies; in checked studies, under half trace to an unresolved V gene, and the reason for the others is unknown. This sample comprises 150,000 to 200,000 clones, 8.5% to 10% of them detected only once. About 0.7% of the sample is in the top ten clones. No antigens are known for them. Sequenced material: central memory CD4+ T cells from blood. All receptors come from a woman in her 30s with type 1 diabetes.

The sample holds a few counts of this clone. V and J are TRBV5-1 and TRBJ2-1; D might be TRBD1 (5 bases). The CDR3 is 14 amino acids. Germline V gives CDR1 SGHRS, CDR2 YFSETQ. V lost 3 bases and J 3 bases, leaving 10 bases between the germline ends. The CDR3 region is CASSSQGDYNEQFF. The CDR3 nucleotides read TGCGCCAGCAGCTCGCAGGGTGACTACAATGAGCAGTTCTTC.

The gene calls are TRBV6-5 and TRBJ2-1; TRBD1 agrees at 8 bases. Per germline, CDR1 MNHEY and CDR2 SVGAGI. This CDR3 comprises 13 residues. Trimming cost V 6 bases and J 8 bases; bases outside gene matches: 6. The CDR3 bases are TGTGCCAGCAGCCACGGACAGGGCTATGAGCAGTTCTTC. This sequence encodes CASSHGQGYEQFF.

The chain is built from TRBV9 and TRBJ1-4; 7 nucleotides match TRBD1. Germline trimming cut 3 bases from V and 7 bases from J; bases unmatched to any gene: 3. The CDR3 is 13 residues long. Germline values: CDR1 SGDLS, CDR2 YYNGEE. The CDR3 DNA sequence: TGTGCCAGCAGCGGACAGGGTTTTGAAAAACTGTTTTTT. Translated, it gives CASSGQGFEKLFF.

V gene TRBV5-4 combines with J gene TRBJ2-3; TRBD2 might be the D (7 bases). Deletions cut 3 bases from V and 6 bases from J, with 17 bases between. Germline CDR1 reads SGHNT; CDR2 reads YYREEE (reference sequence). CDR3 length: 15 residues. The CDR3, as DNA: TGTGCCAGCAGCTATTGGGGAGGGGGGGCCGATACGCAGTATTTT. Amino acids: CASSYWGGGADTQYF.

This chain joins TRBV4-2 and TRBJ1-1, with D possibly being TRBD1 (6 bases). Germline CDR1 LGHNA, CDR2 YNFKEQ. V was trimmed by 2 bases and J by 8 bases, leaving 12 bases between them. The CDR3 covers 13 residues. In nucleotides, the CDR3 is TGTGCCAGCAGCCAAAGAAAAGGGGGAGAAGCTTTCTTT. Encoded protein: CASSQRKGGEAFF.

The rearrangement links TRBV19 to TRBJ2-1, with 12 bases that match TRBD2. The CDR3 covers 16 residues. CDR1 is LNHDA, CDR2 SQIVND, per germline (reference sequence). V was clipped by 4 bases and J by 4 bases; unmatched bases: 5. The CDR3 coding sequence is TGTGCCAGTAGTAGGGCCGGGACTAGCGGGTACAATGAGCAGTTCTTC. It yields the protein CASSRAGTSGYNEQFF.

This clone was detected a few times. V and J are TRBV5-1 and TRBJ2-2, with 7 bases that match TRBD1. Germline CDR1 SGHRS, CDR2 YFSETQ. Trimming took 0 bases from V and 1 from J; bases not matched to a gene: 3. CDR3 size: 16 residues. CDR3 amino acids: CASSLGWTGNTGELFF. In nucleotides, the CDR3 is TGCGCCAGCAGCTTGGGATGGACAGGGAACACCGGGGAGCTGTTTTTT.

The rearrangement uses TRBV11-2 and TRBJ2-1; no definite D call. V was shortened by 0 bases and J by 6 bases, with 12 bases between the two germline ends. The CDR3 is made up of 15 amino acids. Germline V gives CDR1 SGHAT, CDR2 FQNNGV. The CDR3 coding sequence is TGTGCCAGCAGCTTAGATCTATGGGCTGTCAATGAGCAGTTCTTC. This translates into CASSLDLWAVNEQFF. The full variable domain, in which reference TRBV11-2 and TRBJ2-1 provide the parts outside the CDR3, is EAGVAQSPRYKIIEKRQSVAFWCNPISGHATLYWYQQILGQGPKLLIQFQNNGVVDDSQLPKDRFSAERLKGVDSTLKIQPAKLEDSAVYLCASSLDLWAVNEQFFGPGTRLTVL.

V and J are TRBV18 and TRBJ1-2; D might be TRBD1 (5 bases). With 5 bases removed from V and 6 bases from J, the gap between germline ends came to 19 bases. The CDR3 spans 15 residues. CDR1 and CDR2 from the germline V gene are KGHSH and LQKENI. The CDR3 here is CASSSSLQGRDGYTF. CDR3 DNA: TGTGCCAGCTCATCCTCTCTCCAGGGAAGGGATGGCTACACCTTC.

The CDR3 DNA reads as TGTGCCAAAAAACAGGGGGCCGGGGGCTACACCTTC. This codes for CAKKQGAGGYTF. This sequence joins TRBV30 and TRBJ1-2; 9 bases fit TRBD1. Trimming removed 8 bases from V and 8 bases from J; junction bases left unmatched: 9. This CDR3 is 12 amino acids long. The germline V gene has CDR1 GTSNPN and CDR2 SVGIG (reference sequence).

The sample holds a few counts of this clone. CDR3 nucleotides: TGCAGCGTTGAGGGACAAGGGAAAGTGCAGTTCTTC. Its translation is CSVEGQGKVQFF. This chain joins TRBV29-1 and TRBJ2-1; weak D call: TRBD1 (6 bases). Germline CDR1 reads SQVTM; CDR2 reads ANQGSEA. V was cut by 3 bases and J by 12 bases, with 15 bases left in between. The CDR3 runs 12 residues.

The V gene is TRBV28, the J gene TRBJ2-5, with 9 positions matching TRBD1. CDR3 size: 17 residues. Looked up from germline, CDR1 is MDHEN and CDR2 is SYDVKM. Germline trimming cut 5 bases from V and 7 bases from J; bases unmatched to any gene: 17. In DNA form, the CDR3 reads TGTGCCAGCAGTCCCACCGGGACAGGGAAGCGGTTGGGGACCCAGTACTTC. This sequence encodes CASSPTGTGKRLGTQYF. Combining the CDR3 with reference TRBV28 and TRBJ2-5 gives the whole variable domain DVKVTQSSRYLVKRTGEKVFLECVQDMDHENMFWYRQDPGLGLRLIYFSYDVKMKEKGDIPEGYSVSREKKERFSLILESASTNQTSMYLCASSPTGTGKRLGTQYFGPGTRLLVL.

The rearrangement links TRBV9 to TRBJ2-7; TRBD2 aligns across 13 bases. The CDR3 runs to 14 residues. The germline gives CDR1 SGDLS, CDR2 YYNGEE. Trimming cost V 4 bases and J 6 bases; bases outside gene matches: 4. CDR3 amino acids: CASSQRTSGSEQYF. Here the CDR3 DNA reads TGTGCCAGCAGCCAACGGACTAGCGGGAGCGAGCAGTACTTC.

The chain recombines TRBV2 with TRBJ2-3; 7 bases line up with TRBD1. V shed 5 bases and J 4 bases; nucleotides not matched to a gene: 3. There are 13 residues in the CDR3. Looked up from germline, CDR1 is SNHLY and CDR2 is FYNNEI. The CDR3 here is CASSRQGPDTQYF. The DNA of the CDR3 is TGTGCCAGCAGTCGACAGGGACCAGATACGCAGTATTTT. Full variable domain (missing parts from reference TRBV2 and TRBJ2-3): EPEVTQTPSHQVTQMGQEVILRCVPISNHLYFYWYRQILGQKVEFLVSFYNNEISEKSEIFDDQFSVERPDGSNFTLKIRSTKLEDSAMYFCASSRQGPDTQYFGPGTRLTVL.

This clone showed up just a few times. This chain connects TRBV2 to TRBJ2-5; 8 positions agree with TRBD2. This CDR3 is built from 12 residues. Trimming took 4 bases from V and 11 from J; bases not matched to a gene: 6. Germline V CDR1 and CDR2: SNHLY, FYNNEI. The CDR3, as DNA: TGTGCCAGCAGTGGTCCCGGGAGGGAGCAGTACTTC. Protein product: CASSGPGREQYF. Full variable domain (missing parts from reference TRBV2 and TRBJ2-5): EPEVTQTPSHQVTQMGQEVILRCVPISNHLYFYWYRQILGQKVEFLVSFYNNEISEKSEIFDDQFSVERPDGSNFTLKIRSTKLEDSAMYFCASSGPGREQYFGPGTRLLVL.

Only a few counts were recorded for this clone. The chain employs TRBV27 and TRBJ2-4; TRBD1 is a possible D gene (5 bases). The CDR3 extends over 15 amino acids. Trimming took 3 bases from V and 3 from J, leaving 12 bases between them. Per germline, CDR1 MNHEY and CDR2 SMNVEV (reference sequence). CDR3 sequence reads: CASSLGRAVKNIQYF. The CDR3 DNA reads TGTGCCAGCAGTTTGGGCAGGGCCGTCAAAAACATTCAGTACTTC.

The table lists this clone with a few counts. This chain joins TRBV30 and TRBJ1-1, with 8 bases matching TRBD1. V dropped 3 bases and J dropped 3; count of bases not matched to a gene: 3. From germline, CDR1 is GTSNPN and CDR2 SVGIG (reference sequence). There are 13 residues in the CDR3. The CDR3 protein is CAWSSTGDTEAFF. The CDR3 nucleotides are TGTGCCTGGAGCTCGACAGGGGACACTGAAGCTTTCTTT.

The chain employs TRBV4-1 and TRBJ1-4; 8 bases fit TRBD1. This CDR3 is 18 amino acids long. Germline V gene lookup returns CDR1 MGHRA and CDR2 YSYEKL. V shed 0 bases, J shed 5 bases, and the junction held 11 bases outside the gene matches. The CDR3 loop reads CASSQEVSLRTGNEKLFF. The CDR3 DNA follows: TGCGCCAGCAGCCAAGAAGTTAGCCTGAGGACAGGGAATGAAAAACTGTTTTTT.

This clone was detected only a few times. V and J are TRBV6-6 and TRBJ1-2, with 11 nucleotides matching TRBD1. Germline values: CDR1 MNHNY, CDR2 SVGAGI (reference sequence). Trimming at V came to 7 bases and at J to 9 bases, leaving 7 bases not matched to a gene. This CDR3 comprises 13 residues. In DNA, the CDR3 is TGTGCCAGCACCCCGGACAGGGGGCACAGCTACACCTTC. Translation gives CASTPDRGHSYTF.

To note about this clone: A read error is possible here, since a much larger clone lies one base away. This rearrangement joins TRBV7-9 to TRBJ2-1, with TRBD1 as a possible D gene (5 bases). The CDR3 contains 15 residues. The germline V gene has CDR1 SEHNR and CDR2 FQNEAQ (reference sequence). The DNA for the CDR3 is TGTGCCAGCAGCGCCCAGGGTGAGGCCTACAATGGGCAGTTCTTC. Protein sequence: CASSAQGEAYNGQFF.

The rearrangement joins TRBV7-6 to TRBJ2-5; 10 nucleotides align to TRBD2. Germline loops: CDR1 SGHVS, CDR2 FNYEAQ. The V segment lost 1 base and the J segment 0 bases; nucleotides outside the gene matches: 8. The CDR3 is 18 residues long. The CDR3 here is CASSLVVAGGPYQETQYF. The CDR3 bases are TGTGCCAGCAGCTTAGTGGTAGCGGGAGGCCCGTACCAAGAGACCCAGTACTTC. The full variable domain, its missing parts supplied by reference TRBV7-6 and TRBJ2-5, is GAGVSQSPRYKVTKRGQDVALRCDPISGHVSLYWYRQALGQGPEFLTYFNYEAQQDKSGLPNDRFSAERPEGSISTLTIQRTEQRDSAMYRCASSLVVAGGPYQETQYFGPGTRLLVL.

This clone has only a few counts. This chain joins TRBV6-5 and TRBJ1-4, with no clear D. This CDR3 is 14 amino acids long. Germline V CDR1 and CDR2: MNHEY, SVGAGI. V shed 6 bases and J shed 6 bases, with 14 bases lying between them. This CDR3 reads CASRRTEGYEKLFF. As DNA, the CDR3 is TGTGCCAGCAGGAGGACTGAAGGGTATGAAAAACTGTTTTTT.

V and J are TRBV29-1 and TRBJ1-5; 11 bases agree with TRBD1. Germline lookup yields CDR1 SQVTM and CDR2 ANQGSEA. Trimming removed 0 bases from V and 5 bases from J; junction bases left unmatched: 3. CDR3 length: 15 residues. CDR3 DNA: TGCAGCGTTGAAGAGGGGGACAGGGGGTATCAGCCCCAGCATTTT. This sequence encodes CSVEEGDRGYQPQHF.

This clone was detected a few times. The V call is TRBV4-1, the J call TRBJ2-4, with 7 bases matching TRBD2. V lost 0 bases, J lost 4 bases, and 15 bases stayed unmatched. CDR3 size: 19 residues. Germline CDR1 MGHRA, CDR2 YSYEKL. CDR3 DNA: TGCGCCAGCAGCCAAGATCTAGCGCCATTGGGAGGGAGGAAAAACATTCAGTACTTC. Translating it yields CASSQDLAPLGGRKNIQYF.

The chain couples TRBV21-1 to TRBJ2-5; the table's TRBD2 call for D was not verified on the DNA. TRBV21-1 is listed as a pseudogene. The length of the CDR3 is 22 residues. DNA of the CDR3: TGTGCCAGCAGCAAAGTCGAGTACTTTTTTTCGGACATTACTAGCGGGATGGAGACCCAGTACTTC. It specifies CASSKVEYFFSDITSGMETQYF.

The table lists this clone with many counts. The chain employs TRBV28 and TRBJ1-5, with D hard to call. Trimming removed 6 bases from V and 0 bases from J, with 6 bases in between. The germline gives CDR1 MDHEN, CDR2 SYDVKM. The CDR3 extends over 13 amino acids. The CDR3 coding sequence is TGTGCCAGCAGGCAGGATAGCAATCAGCCCCAGCATTTT. Protein: CASRQDSNQPQHF.

This clone came up a few times. The DNA of the CDR3 is TGCGCCAGCAGCTTGGGAGGCGCGGACACTGAAGCTTTCTTT. This translates into CASSLGGADTEAFF. V gene TRBV5-1 combines with J gene TRBJ1-1; no definite D call. This CDR3 spans 14 amino acids. The germline V gene encodes CDR1 SGHRS and CDR2 YFSETQ. V lost 0 bases to trimming and J lost 3 bases, with 9 bases between them.

This clone was seen a handful of times. CDR3 amino acids: CASSPPIAGGLSEQFF. CDR3 in DNA: TGTGCCAGCAGTCCCCCTATAGCGGGAGGGCTAAGTGAGCAGTTCTTC. The rearrangement joins TRBV2 to TRBJ2-1; TRBD2 agrees at 11 bases. V shed 5 bases and J 9 bases; nucleotides not matched to a gene: 12. CDR1 SNHLY and CDR2 FYNNEI come from the germline V gene. The CDR3 runs 16 residues.